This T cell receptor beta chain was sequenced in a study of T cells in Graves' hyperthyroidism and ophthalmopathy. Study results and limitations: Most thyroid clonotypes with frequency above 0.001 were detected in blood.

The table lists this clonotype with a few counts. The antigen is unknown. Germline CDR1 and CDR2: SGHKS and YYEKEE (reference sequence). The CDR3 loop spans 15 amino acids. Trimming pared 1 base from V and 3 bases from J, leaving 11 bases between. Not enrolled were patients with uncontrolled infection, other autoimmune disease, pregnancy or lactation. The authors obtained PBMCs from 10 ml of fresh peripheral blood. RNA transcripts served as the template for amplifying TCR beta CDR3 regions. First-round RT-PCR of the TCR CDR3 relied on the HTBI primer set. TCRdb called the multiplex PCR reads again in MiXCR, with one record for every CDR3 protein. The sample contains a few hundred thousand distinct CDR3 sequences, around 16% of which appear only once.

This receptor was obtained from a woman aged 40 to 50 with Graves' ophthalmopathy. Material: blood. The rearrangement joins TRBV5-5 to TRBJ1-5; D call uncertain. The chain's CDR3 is CASSLRGIHNQPQHF. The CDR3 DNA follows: TGTGCCAGCAGCTTGAGAGGGATCCACAATCAGCCCCAGCATTTT.